The clone carrying this TCR beta chain came up once. CDR1 and CDR2 from the germline V gene are SGHAT and FQDESV (reference sequence). The CDR3 totals 16 residues. The J segment lost 1 base and the V segment lost 5 bases, leaving 6 bases of the junction unmatched. The data derive from a study of blood T cell repertoires in COVID-19. Authors' methods: Reference gene primer amplification gave nucleated cell count estimates. Assay used: immunoSEQ multiplex PCR; TCRdb lists only in-frame clones, some missing. That table supplies the V and J calls and clone size; D and trimming were determined from the DNA. Of roughly 330,000 clones listed, about 87% are singletons. Participants came from about 23 US areas, aged about 18 to 100 years.

The specimen sequenced was PBMCs or T cells enriched from blood (not recorded which). This clonotype was sampled from a man aged 25 to 40 who had recovered from COVID-19. The V call is TRBV11-1, the J call TRBJ2-3; TRBD2 aligns across 10 bases. CDR3 coding DNA: TGTGCCAGCAGCGCCCGGACTAGCGGTGGCACAGATACGCAGTATTTT. This encodes CASSARTSGGTDTQYF.